Listed below are T cell receptor beta chains from one sample, sequenced in a study of beta chain features in type 1 diabetes. Sequenced by immunoSEQ multiplex PCR; TCRdb stores in-frame clones only, minus some. The top ten hold around 0.015% of the sample, which has fewer than 300,000 clones, approximately 11% seen once. Sequenced input: naive CD4+ T cells from blood. Every receptor here comes from a man younger than 45 with type 1 diabetes. CDR3s include the opening cysteine and the closing phenylalanine or tryptophan. A D gene is named only where the DNA matches it firmly. Clone sizes are given selectively: once, few, many, or a class where the clone is expanded.

CDR3,DNA,J,length,D,V,size
CASSESGRRLHF,TGTGCCAGCAGTGAATCGGGTCGGAGGTTGCATTTT,TRBJ1-5,12,NA,TRBV2,NA
CASSSPKDPLREGYTF,TGCGCCAGCAGCAGTCCGAAGGACCCACTGAGGGAAGGCTACACCTTC,TRBJ1-2,16,NA,TRBV4-1,few
CASSFSSETEAFF,TGTGCCAGCAGCTTTTCCTCGGAGACTGAAGCTTTCTTT,TRBJ1-1,13,NA,TRBV7-9,NA
CASSSQDTQYF,TGCGCCAGCAGCTCCCAAGATACGCAGTATTTT,TRBJ2-3,11,NA,TRBV5-1,NA
CATSRGAVSIDSNQPQHF,TGTGCCACCAGCAGAGGGGCCGTCTCCATAGATAGCAATCAGCCCCAGCATTTT,TRBJ1-5,18,NA,TRBV15,few
CASSQDPPGGYGYTF,TGTGCCAGCAGCCAAGATCCGCCAGGAGGGTATGGCTACACCTTC,TRBJ1-2,15,NA,TRBV4-2,NA
CASSVDSYGYTF,TGTGCCAGCAGCGTAGATAGCTATGGCTACACCTTC,TRBJ1-2,12,NA,TRBV9,few
CASSLTSGKETQYF,TGCGCCAGCAGCTTAACTAGCGGGAAAGAGACCCAGTACTTC,TRBJ2-5,14,TRBD2,TRBV5-1,few
CASSLPLASTDTQYF,TGCGCCAGCAGCTTGCCTCTAGCGAGCACAGATACGCAGTATTTT,TRBJ2-3,15,NA,TRBV5-1,NA
CASSSGTSGAQQFF,TGTGCCAGCAGCTCCGGGACTAGCGGGGCCCAGCAGTTCTTC,TRBJ2-1,14,TRBD2,TRBV7-3,NA
CASSKEQGGYTEAFF,TGTGCCAGTAGTAAGGAGCAGGGGGGATACACTGAAGCTTTCTTT,TRBJ1-1,15,TRBD1,TRBV19,NA
CASSLPRGGDLADTQYF,TGCGCCAGCAGTTTGCCGCGGGGGGGGGACCTGGCTGATACGCAGTATTTT,TRBJ2-3,17,TRBD2,TRBV5-1,few
CASSPQVGQETQYF,TGTGCCAGCAGCCCGCAGGTGGGCCAAGAGACCCAGTACTTC,TRBJ2-5,14,NA,TRBV7-2,few
CASSQGLAGPLGNEQYF,TGCGCCAGCAGCCAGGGACTAGCGGGTCCTCTCGGAAACGAGCAGTACTTC,TRBJ2-7,17,TRBD2,TRBV4-1,NA
CSASENTEAFF,TGCAGTGCTTCAGAGAACACTGAAGCTTTCTTT,TRBJ1-1,11,NA,TRBV20-1,few
CASSLGTDEQYF,TGCGCCAGCAGCCTCGGGACAGACGAGCAGTACTTC,TRBJ2-7,12,TRBD1,TRBV5-1,few
CASTRAATNEKLFF,TGTGCCAGCACGCGGGCGGCCACTAATGAAAAACTGTTTTTT,TRBJ1-4,14,NA,TRBV2,few
CASSSPPPLTDEQFF,TGTGCCAGCAGCTCGCCCCCACCCCTTACTGATGAGCAGTTCTTC,TRBJ2-1,15,NA,TRBV9,few
CASSLDSTSGGGYEQYF,TGTGCCAGCAGCTTAGATAGCACTAGCGGGGGAGGATACGAGCAGTACTTC,TRBJ2-7,17,TRBD2,TRBV11-2,few
CASTQGGAYEQYF,TGTGCCAGCACCCAGGGCGGAGCCTACGAGCAGTACTTC,TRBJ2-7,13,NA,TRBV28,few
CASSLDSGAYNEQFF,TGTGCCAGCAGCTTAGATAGCGGGGCCTACAATGAGCAGTTCTTC,TRBJ2-1,15,TRBD2,TRBV7-2,few
CAWATGETQYF,TGTGCCTGGGCCACGGGGGAGACCCAGTACTTC,TRBJ2-5,11,NA,TRBV30,NA
CASSSDRGHANTGELFF,TGCGCCAGCAGCTCGGACAGGGGCCACGCGAACACCGGGGAGCTGTTTTTT,TRBJ2-2,17,TRBD1,TRBV5-1,few
CATLGGEGSNQPQHF,TGTGCCACCCTGGGTGGGGAGGGGAGCAATCAGCCCCAGCATTTT,TRBJ1-5,15,NA,TRBV10-3,NA
CASSQVGGPDTQYF,TGCGCCAGCAGCCAAGTGGGGGGGCCAGATACGCAGTATTTT,TRBJ2-3,14,NA,TRBV4-1,NA
CSASRDRETFF,TGCAGTGCTAGCCGGGACAGGGAAACTTTCTTT,TRBJ1-1,11,TRBD1,TRBV20-1,NA
CASSDNGGSYNEQFF,TGCGCCAGCAGTGATAATGGAGGATCCTACAATGAGCAGTTCTTC,TRBJ2-1,15,NA,TRBV10-2,NA
CASSLFSGNTEAFF,TGCGCCAGCAGCTTGTTTTCAGGAAACACTGAAGCTTTCTTT,TRBJ1-1,14,NA,TRBV5-1,few
CASRGQGGGNSPLHF,TGTGCCAGCAGGGGACAGGGAGGTGGGAATTCACCCCTCCACTTT,TRBJ1-6,15,TRBD1,TRBV28,NA
CASSPGLAGPAEDEQFF,TGTGCCAGCAGCCCGGGACTAGCGGGGCCCGCCGAGGATGAGCAGTTCTTC,TRBJ2-1,17,TRBD2,TRBV7-8,few
CASSLDGGPGSTDTQYF,TGTGCCAGCAGCTTAGATGGCGGACCGGGAAGCACAGATACGCAGTATTTT,TRBJ2-3,17,NA,TRBV7-8,NA
CSAFDSVTEAFF,TGCAGCGCCTTCGACAGTGTCACTGAAGCTTTCTTT,TRBJ1-1,12,NA,TRBV29-1,few
CASSFARVGTGANVLTF,TGCGCCAGCAGCTTTGCCAGGGTGGGAACTGGGGCCAACGTCCTGACTTTC,TRBJ2-6,17,NA,TRBV5-1,NA
CASRNTAVETQYF,TGTGCCAGCAGAAATACAGCGGTTGAGACCCAGTACTTC,TRBJ2-5,13,NA,TRBV28,NA
CASSAGGAGNNEQFF,TGTGCCAGCAGTGCAGGGGGCGCGGGGAATAATGAGCAGTTCTTC,TRBJ2-1,15,TRBD1,TRBV25-1,few
CASSVLGDTYNSPLHF,TGTGCCAGCAGCGTTTTGGGGGACACCTATAATTCACCCCTCCACTTT,TRBJ1-6,16,NA,TRBV9,few
CAIQKEIMNTEAFF,TGTGCCATCCAAAAGGAGATCATGAACACTGAAGCTTTCTTT,TRBJ1-1,14,NA,TRBV10-3,NA
CASRASGGSSTDTQYF,TGTGCCAGCAGGGCTAGCGGGGGGTCTAGCACAGATACGCAGTATTTT,TRBJ2-3,16,TRBD2,TRBV2,few
CASSLTTPMNTEAFF,TGTGCCAGCTCACTAACGACACCGATGAACACTGAAGCTTTCTTT,TRBJ1-1,15,NA,TRBV18,few
CASSLSHTDTQYF,TGTGCCAGCAGCTTATCCCATACAGATACGCAGTATTTT,TRBJ2-3,13,NA,TRBV7-6,NA
CASSRPSGSDTQYF,TGTGCCAGCAGCCGCCCGAGCGGGTCAGATACGCAGTATTTT,TRBJ2-3,14,NA,TRBV14,NA
CASSQEGDRYQPQHF,TGTGCCAGCAGCCAAGAAGGGGACAGATATCAGCCCCAGCATTTT,TRBJ1-5,15,TRBD1,TRBV4-2,few
CASSMEGRVLNTEAFF,TGTGCCAGTAGTATGGAGGGCAGGGTGTTGAACACTGAAGCTTTCTTT,TRBJ1-1,16,NA,TRBV19,NA
CASSRDRGPEAFF,TGTGCCAGCAGCCGGGACAGGGGGCCTGAAGCTTTCTTT,TRBJ1-1,13,TRBD1,TRBV5-4,NA
CASSFRETQYF,TGTGCCAGCAGTTTCAGGGAGACCCAGTACTTC,TRBJ2-5,11,NA,TRBV28,NA
CASSPGVPNEKLFF,TGTGCCAGCTCACCCGGGGTCCCGAATGAAAAACTGTTTTTT,TRBJ1-4,14,NA,TRBV18,few
CASSQSETQYF,TGTGCCAGCAGCCAGAGCGAGACCCAGTACTTC,TRBJ2-5,11,NA,TRBV14,few
CASSHSRLAATYEQYF,TGCGCCAGCAGCCACAGCCGACTAGCGGCTACCTACGAGCAGTACTTC,TRBJ2-7,16,TRBD2,TRBV4-3,NA
CASSWKTSGGDYVEQFF,TGCGCCAGCAGCTGGAAGACTAGCGGGGGGGACTACGTAGAGCAGTTCTTC,TRBJ2-1,17,TRBD2,TRBV5-1,few
CASSQDFYGTGTYNEQFF,TGCGCCAGCAGCCAAGATTTCTACGGGACAGGGACCTACAATGAGCAGTTCTTC,TRBJ2-1,18,TRBD1,TRBV4-1,few
CASSHRTGTDTQYF,TGCGCCAGCAGCCATAGGACAGGGACAGATACGCAGTATTTT,TRBJ2-3,14,TRBD1,TRBV4-3,NA
CASRGRSTDTQYF,TGCGCCAGCAGGGGGCGGAGCACAGATACGCAGTATTTT,TRBJ2-3,13,NA,TRBV5-1,NA
CASSQDELNYGYTF,TGCGCCAGCAGCCAAGACGAGCTCAACTATGGCTACACCTTC,TRBJ1-2,14,NA,TRBV4-1,few
CASSLLTVSTDTQYF,TGTGCCAGCAGCTTACTAACCGTTAGCACAGATACGCAGTATTTT,TRBJ2-3,15,NA,TRBV5-4,few
CASSPGHFTDTQYF,TGTGCCAGCAGTCCGGGTCACTTCACAGATACGCAGTATTTT,TRBJ2-3,14,NA,TRBV28,few
CASSPGAETQYF,TGTGCCAGCAGCCCAGGGGCAGAGACCCAGTACTTC,TRBJ2-5,12,NA,TRBV7-2,few
CATSREGTRVAKNIQYF,TGTGCCACCAGCAGAGAAGGCACCCGGGTAGCCAAAAACATTCAGTACTTC,TRBJ2-4,17,NA,TRBV15,few
CASTKLGHGNGYTF,TGTGCCAGCACTAAACTAGGTCATGGAAACGGCTACACCTTC,TRBJ1-2,14,NA,TRBV5-4,NA
CASSLDGGQETQYF,TGCGCCAGCAGCTTGGACGGGGGTCAAGAGACCCAGTACTTC,TRBJ2-5,14,NA,TRBV5-1,NA
CASSLPAGTTNEKLFF,TGTGCCAGCAGCTTACCCGCAGGGACAACTAATGAAAAACTGTTTTTT,TRBJ1-4,16,NA,TRBV7-9,few